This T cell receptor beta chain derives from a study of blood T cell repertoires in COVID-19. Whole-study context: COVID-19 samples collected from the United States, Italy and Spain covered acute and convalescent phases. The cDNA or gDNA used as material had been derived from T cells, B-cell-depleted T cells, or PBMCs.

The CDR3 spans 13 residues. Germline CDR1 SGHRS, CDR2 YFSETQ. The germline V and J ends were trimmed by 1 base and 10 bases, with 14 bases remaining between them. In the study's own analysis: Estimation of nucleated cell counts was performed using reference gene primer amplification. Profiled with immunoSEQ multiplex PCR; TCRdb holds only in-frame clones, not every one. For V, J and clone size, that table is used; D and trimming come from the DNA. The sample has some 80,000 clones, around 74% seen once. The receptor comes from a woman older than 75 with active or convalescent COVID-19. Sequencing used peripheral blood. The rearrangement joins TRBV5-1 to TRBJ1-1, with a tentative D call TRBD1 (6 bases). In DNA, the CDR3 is TGCGCCAGCAGCTTGTCGCGCCGAGGGGGAGCTTTCTTT. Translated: CASSLSRRGGAFF.